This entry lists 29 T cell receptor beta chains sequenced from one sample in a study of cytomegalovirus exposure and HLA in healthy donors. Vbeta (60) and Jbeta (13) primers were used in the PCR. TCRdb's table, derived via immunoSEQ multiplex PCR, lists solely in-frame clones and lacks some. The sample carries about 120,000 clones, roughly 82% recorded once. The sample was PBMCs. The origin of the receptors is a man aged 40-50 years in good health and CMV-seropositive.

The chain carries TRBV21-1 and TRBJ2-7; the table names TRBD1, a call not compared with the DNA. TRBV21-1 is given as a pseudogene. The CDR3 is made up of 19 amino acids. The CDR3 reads CASSKGPKTQDRAGYEQYF. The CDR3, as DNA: TGTGCCAGCAGCAAAGGCCCCAAAACTCAGGACAGGGCGGGCTACGAGCAGTACTTC.

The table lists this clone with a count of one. The CDR3 loop is CASSYESGGGTDTQYF. In nucleotides, the CDR3 is TGTGCCAGCAGTTACGAGTCTGGGGGCGGCACAGATACGCAGTATTTT. The chain employs TRBV6-5 and TRBJ2-3; possibly TRBD1 for D (6 bases). The germline V and J ends were trimmed by 2 bases and 1 base, with 13 bases remaining between them. The CDR3 consists of 16 residues. CDR1 is MNHEY, CDR2 SVGAGI, per germline.

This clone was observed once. In DNA form, the CDR3 reads TGTGCCATTGGACGGGATAACTATGGCTACACCTTC. It yields the protein CAIGRDNYGYTF. This chain connects TRBV28 to TRBJ1-2; D remains ambiguous. CDR1 is MDHEN, CDR2 SYDVKM, per germline. The ends were cut back, 10 bases at V and 1 base at J, with 10 bases in the middle. The CDR3 is 12 amino acids.

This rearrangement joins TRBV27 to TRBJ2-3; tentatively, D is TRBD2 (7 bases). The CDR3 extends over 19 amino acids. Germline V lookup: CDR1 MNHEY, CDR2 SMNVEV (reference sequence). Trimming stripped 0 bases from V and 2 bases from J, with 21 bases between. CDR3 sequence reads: CASSLSTGDGRGYTDTQYF. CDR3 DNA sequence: TGTGCCAGCAGTTTATCGACGGGCGATGGGAGGGGGTACACAGATACGCAGTATTTT.

This CDR3 is CASIPQGNQPQHF. As DNA, the CDR3 is TGTGCCAGCATTCCTCAGGGCAATCAGCCCCAGCATTTT. The rearrangement joins TRBV28 to TRBJ1-5; D remains unclear. V lost 7 bases, J lost 2 bases, and 9 bases lay in between. This CDR3 contains 13 residues. In germline, CDR1 is MDHEN, CDR2 SYDVKM.

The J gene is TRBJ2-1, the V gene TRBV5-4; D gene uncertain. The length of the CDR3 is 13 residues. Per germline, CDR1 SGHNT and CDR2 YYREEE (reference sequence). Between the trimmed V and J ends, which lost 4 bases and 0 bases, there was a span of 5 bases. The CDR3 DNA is TGTGCCAGCAGCCTAGGCTCCTACAATGAGCAGTTCTTC. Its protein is CASSLGSYNEQFF.

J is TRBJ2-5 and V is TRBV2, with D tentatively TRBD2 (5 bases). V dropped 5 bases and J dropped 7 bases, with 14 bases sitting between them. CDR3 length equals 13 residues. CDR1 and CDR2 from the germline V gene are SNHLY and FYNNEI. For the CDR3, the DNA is TGTGCCAGCAGTCCGGACCGCCGGGGGACCCAGTACTTC. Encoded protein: CASSPDRRGTQYF. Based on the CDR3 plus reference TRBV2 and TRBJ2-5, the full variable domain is EPEVTQTPSHQVTQMGQEVILRCVPISNHLYFYWYRQILGQKVEFLVSFYNNEISEKSEIFDDQFSVERPDGSNFTLKIRSTKLEDSAMYFCASSPDRRGTQYFGPGTRLLVL.

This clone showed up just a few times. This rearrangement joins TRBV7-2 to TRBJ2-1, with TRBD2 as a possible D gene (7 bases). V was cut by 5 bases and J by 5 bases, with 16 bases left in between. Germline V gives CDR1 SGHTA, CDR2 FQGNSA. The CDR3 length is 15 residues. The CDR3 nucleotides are TGTGCCAGCAGCCGGGGGGCCCCACAAAACAATGAGCAGTTCTTC. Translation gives CASSRGAPQNNEQFF. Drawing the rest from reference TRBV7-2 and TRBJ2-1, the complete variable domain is GAGVSQSPSNKVTEKGKDVELRCDPISGHTALYWYRQSLGQGLEFLIYFQGNSAPDKSGLPSDRFSAERTGGSVSTLTIQRTQQEDSAVYLCASSRGAPQNNEQFFGPGTRLTVL.

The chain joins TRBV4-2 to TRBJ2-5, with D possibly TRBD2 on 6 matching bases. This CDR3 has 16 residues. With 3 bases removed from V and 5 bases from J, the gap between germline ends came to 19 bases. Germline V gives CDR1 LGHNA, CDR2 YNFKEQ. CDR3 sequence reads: CASSQRTGTAGETQYF. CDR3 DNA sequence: TGTGCCAGCAGCCAGCGAACCGGGACTGCAGGGGAGACCCAGTACTTC.

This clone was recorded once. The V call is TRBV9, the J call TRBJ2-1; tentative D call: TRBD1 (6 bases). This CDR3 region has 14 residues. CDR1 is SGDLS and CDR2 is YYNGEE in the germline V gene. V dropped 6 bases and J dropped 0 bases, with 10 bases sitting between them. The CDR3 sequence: CASNPDSSYNEQFF. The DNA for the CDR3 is TGTGCCAGCAACCCGGACAGCTCCTACAATGAGCAGTTCTTC.

This CDR3 is CSATLGHEQFF. DNA for the CDR3: TGCAGTGCCACGTTGGGACACGAGCAGTTCTTC. The rearrangement links TRBV20-1 to TRBJ2-1; D possibly corresponds to TRBD1 (6 bases). The V end was cut by 6 bases, the J end by 10 bases, with 13 bases between. CDR1 and CDR2 from the germline V gene are DFQATT and SNEGSKA (reference sequence). This CDR3 is built from 11 residues.

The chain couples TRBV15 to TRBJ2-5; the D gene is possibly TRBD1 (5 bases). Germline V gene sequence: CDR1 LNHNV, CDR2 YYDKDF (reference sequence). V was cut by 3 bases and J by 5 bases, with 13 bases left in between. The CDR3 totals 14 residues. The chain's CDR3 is CATSSGKGYETQYF. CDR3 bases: TGTGCCACCAGCAGTGGCAAGGGGTACGAGACCCAGTACTTC.

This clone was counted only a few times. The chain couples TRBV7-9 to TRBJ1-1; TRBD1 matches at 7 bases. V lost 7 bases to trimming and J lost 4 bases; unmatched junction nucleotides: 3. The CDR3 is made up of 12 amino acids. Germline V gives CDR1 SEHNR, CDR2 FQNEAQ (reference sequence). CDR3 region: CASNPGGTEAFF. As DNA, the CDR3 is TGTGCCAGCAACCCAGGGGGCACTGAAGCTTTCTTT.

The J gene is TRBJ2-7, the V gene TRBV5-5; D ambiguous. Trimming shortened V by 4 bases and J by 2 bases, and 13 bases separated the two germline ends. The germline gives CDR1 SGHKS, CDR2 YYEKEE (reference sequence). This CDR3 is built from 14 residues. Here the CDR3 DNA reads TGTGCCAGCAGCCCCCCTAACGGTCCCTACGAGCAGTACTTC. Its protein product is CASSPPNGPYEQYF.

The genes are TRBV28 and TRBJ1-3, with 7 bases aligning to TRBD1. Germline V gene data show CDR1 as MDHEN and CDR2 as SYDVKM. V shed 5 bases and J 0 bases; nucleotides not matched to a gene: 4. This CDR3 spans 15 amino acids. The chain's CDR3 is CASSLGGYSGNTIYF. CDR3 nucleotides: TGTGCCAGCAGTCTAGGGGGCTACTCTGGAAACACCATATATTTT.

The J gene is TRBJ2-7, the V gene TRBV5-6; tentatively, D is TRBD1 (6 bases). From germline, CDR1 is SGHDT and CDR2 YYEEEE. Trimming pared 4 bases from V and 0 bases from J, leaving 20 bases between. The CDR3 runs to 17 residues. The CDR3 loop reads CASSPNVDRSNSYEQYF. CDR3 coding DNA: TGTGCCAGCAGCCCTAATGTAGACAGGAGTAACTCCTACGAGCAGTACTTC.

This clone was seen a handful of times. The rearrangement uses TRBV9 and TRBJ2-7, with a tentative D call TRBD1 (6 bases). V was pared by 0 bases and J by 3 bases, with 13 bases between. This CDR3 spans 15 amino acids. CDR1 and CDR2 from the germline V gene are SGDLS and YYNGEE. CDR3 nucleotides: TGTGCCAGCAGCGTAGACCCGACCAGGGGCTACGAGCAGTACTTC. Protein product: CASSVDPTRGYEQYF. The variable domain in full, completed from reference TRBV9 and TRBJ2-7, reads DSGVTQTPKHLITATGQRVTLRCSPRSGDLSVYWYQQSLDQGLQFLIQYYNGEERAKGNILERFSAQQFPDLHSELNLSSLELGDSALYFCASSVDPTRGYEQYFGPGTRLTVT.

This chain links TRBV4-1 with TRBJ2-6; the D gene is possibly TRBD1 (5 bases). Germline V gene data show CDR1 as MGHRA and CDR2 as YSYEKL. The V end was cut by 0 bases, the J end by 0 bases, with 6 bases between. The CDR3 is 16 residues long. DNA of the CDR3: TGCGCCAGCAGCCAAGATGGACACTCTGGGGCCAACGTCCTGACTTTC. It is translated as CASSQDGHSGANVLTF.

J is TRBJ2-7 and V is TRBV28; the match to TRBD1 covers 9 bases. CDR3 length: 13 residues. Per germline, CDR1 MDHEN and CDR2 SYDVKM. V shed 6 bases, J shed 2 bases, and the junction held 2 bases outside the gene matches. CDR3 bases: TGTGCCAGCAGGCGACAGGGGGCCTACGAGCAGTACTTC. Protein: CASRRQGAYEQYF.

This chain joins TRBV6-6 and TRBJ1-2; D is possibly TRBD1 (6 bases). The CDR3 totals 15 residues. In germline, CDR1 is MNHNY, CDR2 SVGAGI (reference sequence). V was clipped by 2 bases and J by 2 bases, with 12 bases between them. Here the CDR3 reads CASSYPAGTNYGYTF. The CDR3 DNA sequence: TGTGCCAGCAGTTACCCGGCAGGGACAAACTATGGCTACACCTTC.

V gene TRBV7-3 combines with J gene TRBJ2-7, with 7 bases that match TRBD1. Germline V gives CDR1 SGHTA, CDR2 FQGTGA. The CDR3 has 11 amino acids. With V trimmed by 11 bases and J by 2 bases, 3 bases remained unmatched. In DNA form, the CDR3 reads TGTGCCGGAAGGGGGCCCTACGAGCAGTACTTC. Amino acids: CAGRGPYEQYF.

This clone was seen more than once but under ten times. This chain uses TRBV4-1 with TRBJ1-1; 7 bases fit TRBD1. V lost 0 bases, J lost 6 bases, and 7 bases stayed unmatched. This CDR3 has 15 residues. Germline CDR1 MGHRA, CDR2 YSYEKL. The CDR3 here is CASSQDPQGNPEAFF. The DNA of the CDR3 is TGCGCCAGCAGCCAAGACCCACAGGGGAATCCTGAAGCTTTCTTT.

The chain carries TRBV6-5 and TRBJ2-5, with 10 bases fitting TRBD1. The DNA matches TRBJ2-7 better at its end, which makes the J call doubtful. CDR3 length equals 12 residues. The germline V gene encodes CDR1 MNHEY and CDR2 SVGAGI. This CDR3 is CASRTGGNEQYF. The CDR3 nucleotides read TGTGCCAGCAGGACAGGGGGCAACGAGCAGTACTTC.

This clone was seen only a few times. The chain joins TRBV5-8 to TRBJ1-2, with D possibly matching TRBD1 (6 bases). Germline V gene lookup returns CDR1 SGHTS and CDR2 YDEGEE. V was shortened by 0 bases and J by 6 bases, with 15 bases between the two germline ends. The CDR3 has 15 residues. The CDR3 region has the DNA TGTGCCAGCAGCTTGGCCGAGGACAGCCGCCATGGCTACACCTTC. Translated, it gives CASSLAEDSRHGYTF.

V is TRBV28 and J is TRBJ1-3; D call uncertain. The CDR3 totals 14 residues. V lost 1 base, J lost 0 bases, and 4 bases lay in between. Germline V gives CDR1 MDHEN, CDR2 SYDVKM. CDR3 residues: CASSLFHSGNTIYF. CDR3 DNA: TGTGCCAGCAGTTTATTTCACTCTGGAAACACCATATATTTT.

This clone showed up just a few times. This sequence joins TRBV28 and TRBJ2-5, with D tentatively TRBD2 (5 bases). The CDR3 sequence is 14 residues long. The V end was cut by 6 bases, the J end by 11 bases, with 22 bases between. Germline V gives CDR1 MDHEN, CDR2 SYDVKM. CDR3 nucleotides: TGTGCCAGCAGCCCCACTAGTCCCTGGGGTGAGCAGTACTTC. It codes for CASSPTSPWGEQYF.

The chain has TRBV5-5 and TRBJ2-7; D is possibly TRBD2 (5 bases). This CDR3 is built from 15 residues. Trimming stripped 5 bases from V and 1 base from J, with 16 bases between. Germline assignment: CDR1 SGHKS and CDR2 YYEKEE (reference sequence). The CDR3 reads CASRIGVTLSYEQYF. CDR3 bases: TGTGCCAGCAGGATCGGGGTGACACTATCCTACGAGCAGTACTTC.

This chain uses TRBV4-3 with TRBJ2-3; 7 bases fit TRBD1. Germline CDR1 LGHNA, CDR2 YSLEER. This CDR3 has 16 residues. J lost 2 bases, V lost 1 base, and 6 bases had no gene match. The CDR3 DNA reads TGCGCCAGCAGCCAAGTGCAGACAGGGACCACAGATACGCAGTATTTT. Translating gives CASSQVQTGTTDTQYF.

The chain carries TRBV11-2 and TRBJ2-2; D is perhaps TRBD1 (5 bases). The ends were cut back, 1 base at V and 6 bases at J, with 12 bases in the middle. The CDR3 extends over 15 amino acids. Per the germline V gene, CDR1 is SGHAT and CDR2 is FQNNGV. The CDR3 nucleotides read TGTGCCAGCAGCTTAGGGACACTCATCTCCGGGGAGCTGTTTTTT. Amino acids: CASSLGTLISGELFF.